These 4 T cell receptor beta chains were sequenced from one sample in a study of T cells in Graves' hyperthyroidism and ophthalmopathy. There were TCR beta CDR3 regions amplified from RNA transcripts. The HTBI primer set drove a first-round RT-PCR of the TCR CDR3. Each CDR3 protein gets one entry after TCRdb re-called the multiplex PCR reads with MiXCR. The sample holds 550,000 to 700,000 distinct CDR3 sequences, 40% to 55% seen once. Sequencing was done on a sample of peripheral blood or thyroid tissue (not recorded which). The origin of the receptors is an adult woman with Graves' disease, either hyperthyroidism or ophthalmopathy (not recorded which).

This rearrangement joins TRBV2 to TRBJ1-5; D is uncertain. Per germline, CDR1 SNHLY and CDR2 FYNNEI. Deletions cut 4 bases from V and 11 bases from J, with 21 bases between. This CDR3 is 15 amino acids long. The CDR3 DNA reads TGTGCCAGCAGTGTACTAGCGGGATTCCAAGAGACCCAGCATTTT. It codes for CASSVLAGFQETQHF.

The chain combines TRBV7-9 with TRBJ1-2; D remains ambiguous. Germline values: CDR1 SEHNR, CDR2 FQNEAQ (reference sequence). V lost 5 bases and J lost 6, with 19 bases in between. The CDR3 loop spans 15 amino acids. The CDR3 spells CASSPTQGIIHGYTF. The CDR3 nucleotides are TGTGCCAGCAGCCCAACACAAGGGATTATTCATGGCTACACCTTC.

The rearrangement links TRBV2 to TRBJ1-1; TRBD1 aligns across 7 bases. V lost 8 bases and J lost 0; bases outside the gene matches: 18. This CDR3 has 18 residues. Germline-derived CDR1 and CDR2 are SNHLY and FYNNEI. CDR3 nucleotides: TGTGCCAGCTCACCTAGACAGGGTGGTCGTAACATGAACACTGAAGCTTTCTTT. Translated, it gives CASSPRQGGRNMNTEAFF.

At least ten counts were recorded for this clonotype. The CDR3 sequence is CASSVGVAGELFF. The CDR3 nucleotides are TGTGCCAGCAGTGTTGGGGTGGCCGGGGAGCTGTTTTTT. The chain employs TRBV7-8 and TRBJ2-2, with D hard to call. With 6 bases removed from V and 6 bases from J, the gap between germline ends came to 11 bases. The CDR3 totals 13 residues. Germline CDR1 reads SGHVS; CDR2 reads FQNEAQ.